The clone carrying this T cell receptor beta chain occurred many times. No antigen is known for it. The sample originates from a study of T cell repertoires in cytomegalovirus infection. The overall study: TCR beta signatures that were public indicated CMV infection and matching HLA type. Notes on the study in general: Summed frequency of shared TCR beta families picked out CMV carriers who also had the relevant HLA. Across the ex vivo response, the dominant clonotypes were HLA-C-restricted CMV-specific TCR beta clonotypes.

Each CDR3 protein gets one entry after TCRdb re-called the reads with MiXCR. Of approximately 260,000 distinct CDR3 sequences listed, about 15% are singletons. This TCR was sampled from a human donor in good health (CMV status not recorded). Some clones in this sample may be carry-over from other donors' samples. Source material: CD8+ T cells from PBMCs.

CDR3 region: CASSEGQGSYEQYF. The CDR3 nucleotides are TGTGCCAGCAGTGAAGGACAGGGCTCCTACGAGCAGTACTTC. The chain combines TRBV2 with TRBJ2-7, with TRBD1 matching 7 bases. The trim removed 1 base at V and 0 bases at J, leaving 0 bases unmatched. CDR3 length: 14 amino acids. Germline CDR1 is SNHLY and CDR2 is FYNNEI. Drawing the rest from reference TRBV2 and TRBJ2-7, the complete variable domain is EPEVTQTPSHQVTQMGQEVILRCVPISNHLYFYWYRQILGQKVEFLVSFYNNEISEKSEIFDDQFSVERPDGSNFTLKIRSTKLEDSAMYFCASSEGQGSYEQYFGPGTRLTVT.